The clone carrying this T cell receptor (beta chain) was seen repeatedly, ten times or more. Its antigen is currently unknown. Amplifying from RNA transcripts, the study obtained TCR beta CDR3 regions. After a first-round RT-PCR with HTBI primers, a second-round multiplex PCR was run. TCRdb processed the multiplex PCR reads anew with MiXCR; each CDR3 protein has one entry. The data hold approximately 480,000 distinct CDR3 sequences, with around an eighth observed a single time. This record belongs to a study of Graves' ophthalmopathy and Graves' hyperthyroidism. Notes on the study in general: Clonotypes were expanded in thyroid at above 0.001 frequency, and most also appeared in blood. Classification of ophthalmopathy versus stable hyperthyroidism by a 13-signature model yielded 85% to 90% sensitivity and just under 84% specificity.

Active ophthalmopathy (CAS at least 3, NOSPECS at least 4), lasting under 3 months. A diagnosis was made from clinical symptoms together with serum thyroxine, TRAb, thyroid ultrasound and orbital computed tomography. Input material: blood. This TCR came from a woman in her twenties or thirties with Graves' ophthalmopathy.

CDR3 DNA sequence: TGTGCCAGCAGTGCCTTTGGCACTGAAGCTTTCTTT. It translates to CASSAFGTEAFF. The chain uses TRBV28 and TRBJ1-1; D remains ambiguous. The CDR3 sequence is 12 residues long. V was trimmed by 5 bases and J by 4 bases, leaving 8 bases between them. Germline CDR1 and CDR2: MDHEN and SYDVKM.